Listed below are T cell receptor beta chains from one sample, sequenced in a study of T cell responses to AZD1222 COVID-19 vaccine. Assay: immunoSEQ multiplex PCR; the TCRdb copy retains only in-frame clones and omits some. Here the sample spans fewer than 200,000 clones, roughly 92% being singletons. The input for sequencing was peripheral blood, taken on day 0 of AZD1222 vaccination. These receptors were collected from an adult in good health. Both conserved end residues are part of each CDR3. The D gene is left open where the match is weak.

d_call j_call v_call cdr3_aa cdr3_nt
- TRBJ1-5 TRBV6-6 CASGGNQPQHF TGTGCCAGCGGGGGCAATCAGCCCCAGCATTTT
- TRBJ1-5 TRBV6-5 CASRVSGNQPQHF TGTGCCAGCAGGGTAAGCGGCAATCAGCCCCAGCATTTT
- TRBJ1-1 TRBV6-5 CASSTLGGNTEAFF TGTGCCAGCAGTACCCTAGGGGGGAACACTGAAGCTTTCTTT
- TRBJ1-5 TRBV5-6 CASSFGAREGQPQHF TGTGCCAGCAGCTTCGGGGCGCGGGAAGGTCAGCCCCAGCATTTT
- TRBJ1-6 TRBV7-6 CASSLGGSPLHF TGTGCCAGCAGCTTAGGGGGTTCACCCCTCCACTTT
- TRBJ1-6 TRBV2 CASSETGQYGATIESPLHF TGTGCCAGCAGTGAAACGGGGCAGTATGGGGCCACGATCGAATCACCCCTCCACTTT
- TRBJ2-7 TRBV12-5 CASGSNRVEREQYF TGTGCTAGTGGATCCAACAGGGTCGAAAGGGAGCAGTACTTC
TRBD2 TRBJ2-3 TRBV5-1 CASSFGLAGADTDTQYF TGCGCCAGCAGCTTTGGACTAGCGGGAGCAGACACAGATACGCAGTATTTT
- TRBJ2-7 TRBV2 CASSEFESIGTSYEQYF TGTGCCAGCAGTGAATTTGAATCGATAGGGACTTCCTACGAGCAGTACTTC
TRBD2 TRBJ2-7 TRBV5-4 CASSPSTSGALYEQYF TGTGCCAGCAGCCCTTCAACTAGCGGGGCTTTGTACGAGCAGTACTTC
- TRBJ1-1 TRBV5-1 CASSPHSGTEAFF TGCGCCAGCAGCCCGCATTCGGGGACTGAAGCTTTCTTT
- TRBJ1-1 TRBV20-1 CSATMNTEAFF TGCAGTGCTACCATGAACACTGAAGCTTTCTTT
- TRBJ1-4 TRBV11-3 CASSIWDISTEKLFF TGTGCCAGCAGCATCTGGGACATCTCAACTGAAAAACTGTTTTTT